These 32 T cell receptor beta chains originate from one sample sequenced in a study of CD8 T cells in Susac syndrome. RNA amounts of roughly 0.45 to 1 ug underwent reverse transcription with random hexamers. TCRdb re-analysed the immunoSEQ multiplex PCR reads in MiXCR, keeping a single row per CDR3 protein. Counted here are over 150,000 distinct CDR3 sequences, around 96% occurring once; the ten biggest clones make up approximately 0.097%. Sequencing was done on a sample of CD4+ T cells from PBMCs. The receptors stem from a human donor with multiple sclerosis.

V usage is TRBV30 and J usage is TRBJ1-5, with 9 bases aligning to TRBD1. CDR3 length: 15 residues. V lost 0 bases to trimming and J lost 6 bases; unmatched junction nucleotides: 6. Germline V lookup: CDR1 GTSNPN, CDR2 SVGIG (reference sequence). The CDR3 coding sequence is TGTGCCTGGAGTGTACGGGACAGGGCGTTTCAGCCCCAGCATTTT. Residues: CAWSVRDRAFQPQHF.

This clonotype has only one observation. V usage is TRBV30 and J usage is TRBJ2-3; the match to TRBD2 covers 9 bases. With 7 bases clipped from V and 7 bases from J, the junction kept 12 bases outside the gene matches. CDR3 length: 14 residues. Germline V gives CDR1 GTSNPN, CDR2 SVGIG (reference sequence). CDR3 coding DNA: TGTGCCTTCTTACACGCGGGGGGGCTCCATACGCAGTATTTT. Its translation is CAFLHAGGLHTQYF.

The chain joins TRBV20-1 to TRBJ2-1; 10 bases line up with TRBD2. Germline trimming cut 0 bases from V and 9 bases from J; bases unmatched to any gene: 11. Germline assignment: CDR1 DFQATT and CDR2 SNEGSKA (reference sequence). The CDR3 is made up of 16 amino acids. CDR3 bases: TGCAGTGCTAGAGATTGGGCTAGCGGGAGTCGGGGTGAGCAGTTCTTC. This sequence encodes CSARDWASGSRGEQFF.

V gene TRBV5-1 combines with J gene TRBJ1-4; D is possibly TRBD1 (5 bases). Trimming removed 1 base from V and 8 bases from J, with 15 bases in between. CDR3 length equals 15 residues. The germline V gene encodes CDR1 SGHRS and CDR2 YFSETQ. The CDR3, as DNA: TGCGCCAGCAGCTTGACCGGGGCCACGGAGGAAAAACTGTTTTTT. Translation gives CASSLTGATEEKLFF.

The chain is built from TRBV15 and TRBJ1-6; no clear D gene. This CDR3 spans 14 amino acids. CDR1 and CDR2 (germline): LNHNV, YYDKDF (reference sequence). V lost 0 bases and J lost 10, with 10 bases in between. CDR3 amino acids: CATSRDGVGSPLHF. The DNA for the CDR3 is TGTGCCACCAGCAGAGATGGGGTCGGATCACCCCTCCACTTT.

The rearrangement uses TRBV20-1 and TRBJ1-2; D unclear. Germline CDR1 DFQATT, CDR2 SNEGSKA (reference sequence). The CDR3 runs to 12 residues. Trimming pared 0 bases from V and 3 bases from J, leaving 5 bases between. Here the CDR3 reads CSARDRDYGYTF. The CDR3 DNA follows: TGCAGTGCTAGAGACAGAGACTATGGCTACACCTTC.

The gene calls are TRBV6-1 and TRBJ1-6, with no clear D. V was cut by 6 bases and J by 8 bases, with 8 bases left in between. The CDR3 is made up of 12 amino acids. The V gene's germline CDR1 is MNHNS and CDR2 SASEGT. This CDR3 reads CASSDRHSPLHF. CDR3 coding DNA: TGTGCCAGCAGCGACCGCCATTCACCCCTCCACTTT.

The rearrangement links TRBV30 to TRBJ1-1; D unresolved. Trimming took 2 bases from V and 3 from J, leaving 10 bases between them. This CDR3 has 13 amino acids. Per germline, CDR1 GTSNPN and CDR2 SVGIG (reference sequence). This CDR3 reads CAWSRHSYTEAFF. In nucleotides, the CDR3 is TGTGCCTGGAGTAGGCACAGTTACACTGAAGCTTTCTTT.

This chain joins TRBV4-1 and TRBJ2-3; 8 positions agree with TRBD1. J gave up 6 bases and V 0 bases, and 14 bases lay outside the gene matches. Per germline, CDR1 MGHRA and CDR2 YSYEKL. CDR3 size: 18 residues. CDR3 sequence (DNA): TGCGCCAGCAGCCAAGAGCCAGGACAGGGCCGATTCGGGGATACGCAGTATTTT. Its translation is CASSQEPGQGRFGDTQYF.

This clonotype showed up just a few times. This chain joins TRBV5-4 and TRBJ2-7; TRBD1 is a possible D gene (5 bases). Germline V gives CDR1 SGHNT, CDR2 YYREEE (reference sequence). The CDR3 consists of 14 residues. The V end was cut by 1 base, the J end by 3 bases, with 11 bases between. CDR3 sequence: CASSLQGSSYEQYF. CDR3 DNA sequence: TGTGCCAGCAGCTTGCAGGGATCGAGCTACGAGCAGTACTTC.

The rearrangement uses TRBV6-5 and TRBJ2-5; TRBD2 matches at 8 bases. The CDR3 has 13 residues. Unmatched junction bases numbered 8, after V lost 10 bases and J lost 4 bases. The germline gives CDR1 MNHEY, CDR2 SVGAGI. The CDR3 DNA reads TGTGCCATCTCAGCGGGAGTGGGAGAGACCCAGTACTTC. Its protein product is CAISAGVGETQYF.

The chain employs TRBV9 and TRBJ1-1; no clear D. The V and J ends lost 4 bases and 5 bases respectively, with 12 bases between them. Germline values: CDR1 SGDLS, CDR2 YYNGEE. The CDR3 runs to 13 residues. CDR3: CASSPDGWTEAFF. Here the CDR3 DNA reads TGTGCCAGCAGCCCTGACGGGTGGACTGAAGCTTTCTTT.

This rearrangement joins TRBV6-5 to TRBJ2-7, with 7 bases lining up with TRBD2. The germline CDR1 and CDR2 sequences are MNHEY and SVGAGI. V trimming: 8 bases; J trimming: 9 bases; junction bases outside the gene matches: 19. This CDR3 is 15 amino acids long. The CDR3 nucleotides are TGTGCCAGCCTCCCCAGCGGGACCTCTCCTACGAGGCAGTACTTC. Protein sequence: CASLPSGTSPTRQYF.

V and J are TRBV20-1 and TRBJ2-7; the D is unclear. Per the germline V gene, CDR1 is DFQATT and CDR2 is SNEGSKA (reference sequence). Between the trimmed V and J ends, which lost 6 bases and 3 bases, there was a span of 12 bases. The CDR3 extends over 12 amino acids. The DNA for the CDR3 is TGCAGTGCAAATTCCCCCAACTACGAGCAGTACTTC. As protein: CSANSPNYEQYF.

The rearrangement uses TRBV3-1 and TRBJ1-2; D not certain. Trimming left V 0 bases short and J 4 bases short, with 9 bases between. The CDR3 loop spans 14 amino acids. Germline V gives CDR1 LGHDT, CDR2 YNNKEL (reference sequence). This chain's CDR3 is CASSQDSFTYGYTF. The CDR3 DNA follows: TGTGCCAGCAGCCAAGACAGCTTCACCTATGGCTACACCTTC.

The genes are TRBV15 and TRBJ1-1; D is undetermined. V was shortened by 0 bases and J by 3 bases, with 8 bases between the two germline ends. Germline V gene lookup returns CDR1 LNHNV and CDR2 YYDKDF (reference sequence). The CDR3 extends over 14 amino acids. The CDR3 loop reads CATSRDWGDTEAFF. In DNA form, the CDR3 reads TGTGCCACCAGCAGAGATTGGGGAGACACTGAAGCTTTCTTT.

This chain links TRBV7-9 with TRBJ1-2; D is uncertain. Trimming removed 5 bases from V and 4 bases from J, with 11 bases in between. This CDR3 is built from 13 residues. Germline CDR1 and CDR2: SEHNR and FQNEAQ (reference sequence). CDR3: CASSTRESYGYTF. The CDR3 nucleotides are TGTGCCAGCAGCACCCGGGAGTCCTATGGCTACACCTTC.

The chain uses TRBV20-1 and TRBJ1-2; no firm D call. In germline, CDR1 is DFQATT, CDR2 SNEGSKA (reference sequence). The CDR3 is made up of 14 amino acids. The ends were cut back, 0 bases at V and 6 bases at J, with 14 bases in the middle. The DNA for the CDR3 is TGCAGTGCTAGAGATGGCATCTCCCCGAATGGCTACACCTTC. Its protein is CSARDGISPNGYTF.

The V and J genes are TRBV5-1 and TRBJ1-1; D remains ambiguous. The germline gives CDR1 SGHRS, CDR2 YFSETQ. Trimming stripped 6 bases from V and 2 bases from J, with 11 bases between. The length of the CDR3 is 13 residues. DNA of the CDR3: TGCGCCAGCACTCAGGAGGGAAACACTGAAGCTTTCTTT. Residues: CASTQEGNTEAFF.

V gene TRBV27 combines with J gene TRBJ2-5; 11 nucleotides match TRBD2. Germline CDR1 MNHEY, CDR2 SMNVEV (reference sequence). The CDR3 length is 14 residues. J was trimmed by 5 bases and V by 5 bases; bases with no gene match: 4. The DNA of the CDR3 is TGTGCCAGCAGTCTACTAGCGGGAGTTGAGACCCAGTACTTC. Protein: CASSLLAGVETQYF.

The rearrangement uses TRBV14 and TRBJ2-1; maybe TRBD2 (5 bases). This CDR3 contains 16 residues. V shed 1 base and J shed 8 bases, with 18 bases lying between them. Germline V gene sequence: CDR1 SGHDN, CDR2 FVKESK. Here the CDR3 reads CASSQGMRAGGHEQFF. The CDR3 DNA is TGTGCCAGCAGCCAAGGAATGAGGGCAGGAGGTCATGAGCAGTTCTTC.

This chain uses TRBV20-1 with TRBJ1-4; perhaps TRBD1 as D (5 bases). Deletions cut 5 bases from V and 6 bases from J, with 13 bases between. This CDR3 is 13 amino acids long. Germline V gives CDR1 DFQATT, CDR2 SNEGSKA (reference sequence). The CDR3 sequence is CSAEGKGDEKLFF. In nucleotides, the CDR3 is TGCAGTGCTGAGGGGAAGGGAGATGAAAAACTGTTTTTT.

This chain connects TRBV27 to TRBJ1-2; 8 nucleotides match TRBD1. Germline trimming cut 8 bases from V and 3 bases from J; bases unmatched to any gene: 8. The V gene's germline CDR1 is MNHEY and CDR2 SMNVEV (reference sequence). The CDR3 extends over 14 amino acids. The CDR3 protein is CASGYRGSYYGYTF. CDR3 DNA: TGTGCCAGCGGCTACAGGGGGTCGTACTATGGCTACACCTTC.

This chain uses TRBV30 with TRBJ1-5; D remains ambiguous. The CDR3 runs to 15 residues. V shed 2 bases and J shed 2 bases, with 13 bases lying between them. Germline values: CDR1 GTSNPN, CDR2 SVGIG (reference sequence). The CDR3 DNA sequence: TGTGCCTGGAGTCCCACCCTTGGGGGCAATCAGCCCCAGCATTTT. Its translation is CAWSPTLGGNQPQHF.

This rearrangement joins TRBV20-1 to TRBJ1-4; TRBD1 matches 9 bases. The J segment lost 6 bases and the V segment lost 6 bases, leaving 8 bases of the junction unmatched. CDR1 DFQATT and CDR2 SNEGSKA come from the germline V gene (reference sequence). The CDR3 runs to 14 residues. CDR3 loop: CSALSRDRDEKLFF. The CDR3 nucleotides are TGCAGTGCCCTCTCCCGGGACAGGGATGAAAAACTGTTTTTT.

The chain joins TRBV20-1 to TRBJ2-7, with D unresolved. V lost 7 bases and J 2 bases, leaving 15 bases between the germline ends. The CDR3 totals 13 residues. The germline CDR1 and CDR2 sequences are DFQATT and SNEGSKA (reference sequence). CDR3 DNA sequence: TGCAGTGTGGCGAAGGACCCCACCTACGAGCAGTACTTC. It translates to CSVAKDPTYEQYF.

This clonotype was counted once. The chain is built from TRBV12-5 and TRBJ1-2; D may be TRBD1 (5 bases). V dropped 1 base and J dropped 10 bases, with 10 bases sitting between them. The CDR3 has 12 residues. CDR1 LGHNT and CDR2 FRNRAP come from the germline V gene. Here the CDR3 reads CASGLGPGAYTF. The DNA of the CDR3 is TGTGCTAGTGGTTTGGGACCCGGGGCCTACACCTTC.

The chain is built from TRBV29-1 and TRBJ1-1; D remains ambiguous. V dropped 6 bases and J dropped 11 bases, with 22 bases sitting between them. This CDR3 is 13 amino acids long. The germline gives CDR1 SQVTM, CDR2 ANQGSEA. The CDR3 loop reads CSVSNSWSGEAFF. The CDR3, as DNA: TGCAGCGTCTCCAATTCCTGGTCGGGAGAGGCTTTCTTT.

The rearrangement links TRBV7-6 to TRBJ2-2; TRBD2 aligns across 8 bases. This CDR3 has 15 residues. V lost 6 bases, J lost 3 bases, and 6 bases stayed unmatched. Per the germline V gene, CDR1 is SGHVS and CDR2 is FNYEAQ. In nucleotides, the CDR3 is TGTGCCAGCAGTCCACATAGCGGGGACACCGGGGAGCTGTTTTTT. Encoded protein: CASSPHSGDTGELFF.

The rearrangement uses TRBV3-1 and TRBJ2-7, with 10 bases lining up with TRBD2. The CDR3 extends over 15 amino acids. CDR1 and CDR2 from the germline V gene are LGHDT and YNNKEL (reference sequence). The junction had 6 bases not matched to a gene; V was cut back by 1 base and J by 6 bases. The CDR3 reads CASSQGLAGDSEQYF. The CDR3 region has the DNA TGTGCCAGCAGCCAAGGGCTAGCGGGAGACAGCGAGCAGTACTTC.

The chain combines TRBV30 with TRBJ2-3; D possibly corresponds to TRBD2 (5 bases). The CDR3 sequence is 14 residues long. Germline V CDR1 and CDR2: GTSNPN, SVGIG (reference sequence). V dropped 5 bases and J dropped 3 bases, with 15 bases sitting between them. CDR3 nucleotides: TGTGCCTGGGCCCGGGCCATAGCGACAGATACGCAGTATTTT. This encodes CAWARAIATDTQYF.

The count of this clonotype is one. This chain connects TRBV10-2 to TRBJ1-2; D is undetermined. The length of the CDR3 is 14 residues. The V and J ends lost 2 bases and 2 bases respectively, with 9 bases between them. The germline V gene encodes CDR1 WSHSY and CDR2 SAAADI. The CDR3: CASSEGGKNYGYTF. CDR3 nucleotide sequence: TGCGCCAGCAGTGAGGGCGGGAAAAACTATGGCTACACCTTC.